This T cell receptor beta chain was recovered during a study of blood T cell repertoires in COVID-19. The overall study: Material from acute and convalescent COVID-19 was sourced from the United States, Italy and Spain. Sources were T cells, B-cell-depleted T cells, or PBMCs; the material itself was cDNA or gDNA.

Authors' processing steps: Amplified reference gene primers provided the basis for estimating nucleated cell counts. Produced via immunoSEQ multiplex PCR; TCRdb's table is partial and in-frame only. D and trimming come from the DNA, and the V and J calls and clone size come from that table. The sample lists about 280,000 clones; roughly 89% were seen once. Germline V CDR1 and CDR2: SNHLY, FYNNEI. The ends lost 3 bases at V and 2 bases at J; junction bases unmatched: 9. The CDR3 spans 18 residues. The chain combines TRBV2 with TRBJ1-3, with 11 bases lining up with TRBD1. The sample taken for sequencing was peripheral blood. The sequence was collected from a man aged 40-50 years with acute or convalescent COVID-19. In nucleotides, the CDR3 is TGTGCCAGCAGTGAGAACGGACAGGGGGCGTCGACTGGAAACACCATATATTTT. Residues: CASSENGQGASTGNTIYF.